These 25 T cell receptor beta chains were all obtained from the same sample, sequenced in a study of cytomegalovirus exposure and HLA in healthy donors. The primer mix had 60 Vbeta and 13 Jbeta primers. The table came from immunoSEQ multiplex PCR; TCRdb's copy has only in-frame clones and leaves some out. The sample shows roughly 150,000 clones, nearly 10% of them seen only once. Sequencing was done on a sample of PBMCs. Every receptor here comes from a man aged 50-60 years in good health and CMV-seronegative.

A few counts support this clone. This chain joins TRBV19 and TRBJ2-3, with D possibly being TRBD2 (6 bases). CDR3 length: 17 amino acids. CDR1 LNHDA and CDR2 SQIVND come from the germline V gene (reference sequence). With 5 bases removed from V and 3 bases from J, the gap between germline ends came to 21 bases. Written as DNA, the CDR3 is TGTGCCAGTAGTTCAAAGGGAGGACAATTGGTGACAGATACGCAGTATTTT. The encoded protein is CASSSKGGQLVTDTQYF.

This clone was counted between two and nine times. This chain joins TRBV7-2 and TRBJ2-1; 16 nucleotides align to TRBD2. With V trimmed by 0 bases and J by 9 bases, 2 bases remained unmatched. Germline V gene data show CDR1 as SGHTA and CDR2 as FQGNSA. CDR3 length: 16 amino acids. The CDR3 loop reads CASSLAGTSGRGEQFF. Here the CDR3 DNA reads TGTGCCAGCAGCTTAGCCGGGACTAGCGGGAGGGGTGAGCAGTTCTTC.

This clone was counted a few times. The chain links TRBV2 to TRBJ1-5; D is ambiguous. V shed 7 bases and J shed 4 bases, with 17 bases lying between them. Germline V gives CDR1 SNHLY, CDR2 FYNNEI. This CDR3 spans 15 amino acids. The CDR3 region has the DNA TGTGCCAGCACTCCGAGGGCCAGGACGAATCAGCCCCAGCATTTT. Its protein is CASTPRARTNQPQHF.

This clone was observed a few times. The V gene is TRBV28, the J gene TRBJ2-3, with TRBD1 identical over 9 bases. CDR3 length: 15 residues. Per the germline V gene, CDR1 is MDHEN and CDR2 is SYDVKM. J gave up 2 bases and V 7 bases, and 7 bases lay outside the gene matches. CDR3 coding DNA: TGTGCCAGCACCTCACAGGGGGCGGACACAGATACGCAGTATTTT. It translates to CASTSQGADTDTQYF.

This clone was observed a handful of times. The chain is built from TRBV19 and TRBJ2-1; TRBD2 matches 9 bases. The trim removed 2 bases at V and 7 bases at J, leaving 6 bases unmatched. Per the germline V gene, CDR1 is LNHDA and CDR2 is SQIVND (reference sequence). The CDR3 sequence is 15 residues long. As DNA, the CDR3 is TGTGCCAGTAGTATACTTAGCGGGAGTCTTAATGAGCAGTTCTTC. Its translation: CASSILSGSLNEQFF.

This clone was seen a few times. The DNA for the CDR3 is TGTGCCAGCAGCTTGGAGGGGCGGACAGATACGCAGTATTTT. Amino acids: CASSLEGRTDTQYF. V gene TRBV5-4 combines with J gene TRBJ2-3; a possible D gene is TRBD1 (5 bases). The CDR3 has 14 amino acids. Germline V gives CDR1 SGHNT, CDR2 YYREEE (reference sequence). V lost 0 bases and J 3 bases, leaving 8 bases between the germline ends.

This clone was seen a handful of times. The junction and the germline gene differ at one end; a read error may be behind it. Other DNA variants within this sample encode the same CDR3. As DNA, the CDR3 is TGCGCCAGCAGCTTAGGCCCGGGGAATTCACTTCAGGGGCGGGGGACTGAAGCTTTCTTT. Amino acid sequence: CASSLGPGNSLQGRGTEAFF. The rearrangement joins TRBV7-3 to TRBJ1-1; D might be TRBD1 (6 bases). The CDR3 length is 20 residues. Germline V lookup: CDR1 SGHTA, CDR2 FQGTGA. The variable domain in full, completed from reference TRBV7-3 and TRBJ1-1, reads GAGVSQTPSNKVTEKGKYVELRCDPISGHTALYWYRQSLGQGPEFLIYFQGTGAADDSGLPNDRFFAVRPEGSVSTLKIQRTERGDSAVYLCASSLGPGNSLQGRGTEAFFGQGTRLTVV.

There are a few counts of this clone. This rearrangement joins TRBV2 to TRBJ2-5; 9 bases are shared with TRBD1. In germline, CDR1 is SNHLY, CDR2 FYNNEI. This CDR3 contains 13 residues. Trimming at V came to 8 bases and at J to 6 bases, leaving 7 bases not matched to a gene. In nucleotides, the CDR3 is TGTGCCAGCGGGGGACAGGGTGGACAGACCCAGTACTTC. Its translation is CASGGQGGQTQYF.

In nucleotides, the CDR3 is TGCGCCAGCAGTGATCTTGGACAGGGCCTTCGGCCCCAGCATTTT. Amino acids: CASSDLGQGLRPQHF. V usage is TRBV10-2 and J usage is TRBJ1-5, with 8 bases fitting TRBD1. CDR1 is WSHSY, CDR2 SAAADI, per germline. This CDR3 comprises 15 residues. Trimming took 3 bases from V and 9 from J; bases not matched to a gene: 10.

The genes are TRBV5-5 and TRBJ1-2, with D perhaps TRBD1 (5 bases). This CDR3 region has 12 residues. V lost 9 bases and J 4 bases, leaving 13 bases between the germline ends. The germline V gene has CDR1 SGHKS and CDR2 YYEKEE (reference sequence). CDR3 coding DNA: TGTGCCACCACCCTCGGGGGCTATGGCTACACCTTC. Protein: CATTLGGYGYTF.

This clone was counted a few times. V is TRBV19 and J is TRBJ2-6; 9 bases are a match to TRBD1. The CDR3 covers 18 residues. The J segment lost 0 bases and the V segment lost 5 bases, leaving 8 bases of the junction unmatched. Germline CDR1 LNHDA, CDR2 SQIVND (reference sequence). The CDR3 here is CASSVTGGAFSGANVLTF. The CDR3 DNA sequence: TGTGCCAGTAGTGTTACAGGGGGCGCCTTCTCTGGGGCCAACGTCCTGACTTTC.

The V call is TRBV19, the J call TRBJ1-1, with D unresolved. Germline V CDR1 and CDR2: LNHDA, SQIVND (reference sequence). V lost 7 bases, J lost 7 bases, and 16 bases lay in between. The CDR3 spans 13 residues. Here the CDR3 DNA reads TGTGCCAGTACCCCCCGGGGTTTTCTTGAAGCTTTCTTT. Its translation: CASTPRGFLEAFF.

This clone occurred a few times. The chain employs TRBV19 and TRBJ2-3; 8 nucleotides match TRBD2. After removal of 5 bases from V and 1 base from J, the junction contained 5 bases not matched to a gene. Germline V gene lookup returns CDR1 LNHDA and CDR2 SQIVND (reference sequence). The CDR3 is made up of 15 amino acids. CDR3 in DNA: TGTGCCAGTAGTGTTGGACTAGCTGGCACAGATACGCAGTATTTT. Its protein product is CASSVGLAGTDTQYF.

The table lists this clone with a few counts. The V and J genes are TRBV7-9 and TRBJ1-2, with TRBD1 identical over 11 bases. Germline CDR1 and CDR2: SEHNR and FQNEAQ (reference sequence). V dropped 5 bases and J dropped 1; count of bases not matched to a gene: 3. CDR3 length: 15 residues. The CDR3 here is CASSEGQGVNYGYTF. CDR3 coding DNA: TGTGCCAGCAGCGAGGGACAGGGGGTTAACTATGGCTACACCTTC.

This clone was counted between two and nine times. The chain has TRBV30 and TRBJ1-2; D remains unclear. Germline loops: CDR1 GTSNPN, CDR2 SVGIG (reference sequence). The CDR3 length is 14 residues. V was shortened by 0 bases and J by 6 bases, with 14 bases between the two germline ends. The DNA for the CDR3 is TGTGCCTGGAGTGTACGGGGTCAGAGCCATGGCTACACCTTC. Encoded protein: CAWSVRGQSHGYTF.

The rearrangement joins TRBV10-1 to TRBJ2-7; 7 positions match TRBD2. The J call is doubtful: the DNA matches TRBJ2-1 better. Germline CDR1 reads WNHNN; CDR2 reads SYGVQD (reference sequence). The CDR3 sequence is 14 residues long. The CDR3, as DNA: TGCGCCAGCAGTCTCGGACTAGGAGCTGACGAGCAGTTCTTC. This encodes CASSLGLGADEQFF.

The gene calls are TRBV2 and TRBJ2-4; TRBD2 agrees at 11 bases. The germline gives CDR1 SNHLY, CDR2 FYNNEI. There are 17 residues in the CDR3. Trimming at V came to 6 bases and at J to 0 bases, leaving 7 bases not matched to a gene. The CDR3 protein is CASRGLADTLAKNIQYF. Written as DNA, the CDR3 is TGTGCCAGCAGGGGACTAGCGGATACCCTAGCCAAAAACATTCAGTACTTC.

V usage is TRBV5-1 and J usage is TRBJ1-1, with 7 bases identical to TRBD1. V lost 4 bases and J lost 2; bases outside the gene matches: 5. The CDR3 contains 14 residues. Germline V gene data show CDR1 as SGHRS and CDR2 as YFSETQ. CDR3 DNA sequence: TGCGCCAGCAGCACGGGACAGCCAAACACTGAAGCTTTCTTT. Its protein is CASSTGQPNTEAFF.

The gene calls are TRBV25-1 and TRBJ2-1; no definite D call. Germline V lookup: CDR1 MGHDK, CDR2 SYGVNS. CDR3 size: 16 residues. V was cut by 3 bases and J by 8 bases, with 20 bases left in between. CDR3 protein: CASSEGAASPVDEQFF. CDR3 DNA sequence: TGTGCCAGCAGTGAGGGTGCGGCGAGTCCGGTGGATGAGCAGTTCTTC.

This rearrangement joins TRBV7-6 to TRBJ2-7; weak D call: TRBD2 (5 bases). Germline V gives CDR1 SGHVS, CDR2 FNYEAQ. The CDR3 has 13 amino acids. V dropped 4 bases and J dropped 0 bases, with 7 bases sitting between them. CDR3 amino acids: CASSSTSSYEQYF. The CDR3 DNA follows: TGTGCCAGCAGCTCCACTAGCTCCTACGAGCAGTACTTC.

This clone came up a few times. The chain couples TRBV6-1 to TRBJ2-7; 8 bases are shared with TRBD2. V shed 6 bases and J 2 bases; nucleotides not matched to a gene: 6. Germline values: CDR1 MNHNS, CDR2 SASEGT. This CDR3 spans 14 amino acids. The CDR3 coding sequence is TGTGCCAGCAGACTAGCGGAGCTTACCTACGAGCAGTACTTC. It specifies CASRLAELTYEQYF.

V gene TRBV10-3 combines with J gene TRBJ2-7; the D gene is possibly TRBD1 (6 bases). Trimming shortened V by 6 bases and J by 5 bases, and 8 bases separated the two germline ends. There are 11 residues in the CDR3. Germline V gene lookup returns CDR1 ENHRY and CDR2 SYGVKD. The CDR3 is CAIRAGDEQYF. For the CDR3, the DNA is TGTGCCATCAGGGCAGGGGACGAGCAGTACTTC.

This chain connects TRBV28 to TRBJ1-1; D is uncertain. This CDR3 has 16 amino acids. The V end lost 4 bases, the J end lost 5 bases, and 20 bases lay between the germline ends. The germline V gene encodes CDR1 MDHEN and CDR2 SYDVKM. The CDR3 loop is CASSSPRRDLKTEAFF. The CDR3, as DNA: TGTGCCAGCAGTTCCCCCCGGAGAGATTTAAAGACTGAAGCTTTCTTT.

This rearrangement joins TRBV19 to TRBJ1-2; D is ambiguous. Trimming stripped 3 bases from V and 4 bases from J, with 15 bases between. The CDR3 totals 15 residues. CDR1 and CDR2 (germline): LNHDA, SQIVND (reference sequence). CDR3 coding DNA: TGTGCCAGTAGTATCGCCGGAGGGTCTCCCTATGGCTACACCTTC. Translating it yields CASSIAGGSPYGYTF.

This clone was seen only a few times. This rearrangement joins TRBV27 to TRBJ2-3, with D possibly TRBD1 on 6 matching bases. The CDR3 contains 16 residues. The V and J ends lost 4 bases and 1 base respectively, with 15 bases between them. The germline gives CDR1 MNHEY, CDR2 SMNVEV (reference sequence). Here the CDR3 reads CASSSPKQGGTDTQYF. DNA of the CDR3: TGTGCCAGCAGTTCGCCCAAACAGGGTGGCACAGATACGCAGTATTTT.